These T cell receptor beta chains were read from a single sample in a study of blood T cell repertoires in COVID-19. Generated by immunoSEQ multiplex PCR, the TCRdb table keeps only in-frame clones and is missing some. The data hold under 300,000 clones, with approximately 88% observed a single time. The sample taken for sequencing was peripheral blood. Source of these receptors: a human donor with COVID-19, enrolled during active disease. The donor label of this sample is uncertain. Both conserved end residues are part of each CDR3. The D gene is left open where the match is weak. Expanded clones get a size class; other rows say once, few or many, or leave the size out.

d_gene,v_gene,abundance,j_gene,CDR3nt,CDR3aa
NA,TRBV11-2,NA,TRBJ2-7,TGTGCCAGCAGCTTCCTGTACGAGCAGTACTTC,CASSFLYEQYF
NA,TRBV5-1,NA,TRBJ1-1,TGCGCCAGCAGCCCGGCGGTAAGGCCGAACACTGAAGCTTTCTTT,CASSPAVRPNTEAFF
TRBD1,TRBV9,NA,TRBJ1-6,TGTGCCAGCAGCCCAAAGGACAGGCTATATAATTCACCCCTCCACTTT,CASSPKDRLYNSPLHF
NA,TRBV5-4,few,TRBJ2-2,TGTGCCAGCAGCTTAAGGGGGTACACCGGGGAGCTGTTTTTT,CASSLRGYTGELFF
TRBD2,TRBV3-1/TRBV3-2,NA,TRBJ2-4,TGTGCCAGCAGCAGTTATGGAGCGGGAGTGGAGAACATTCAGTACTTC,CASSSYGAGVENIQYF
TRBD2,TRBV7-8,NA,TRBJ2-1,TGTGCCAGCAGCTTAGGAGGACTAGCGGGAGTAGTCTACAATGAGCAGTTCTTC,CASSLGGLAGVVYNEQFF
NA,TRBV4-1,few,TRBJ1-4,TGCGCCAGCAGCCCCCCTCCGGGTGGCGTCGATGAAAAACTGTTTTTT,CASSPPPGGVDEKLFF
TRBD1,TRBV3-1/TRBV3-2,NA,TRBJ2-5,TGTGCCAGCAGCCCACAGGGGACCGAGACCCAGTACTTC,CASSPQGTETQYF
NA,TRBV11-2,NA,TRBJ2-7,TGTGCCAGCAGCTTAGTAGGCGGGGGCCCCTTGAAGCAGTACTTC,CASSLVGGGPLKQYF
TRBD1,TRBV18,NA,TRBJ2-7,TGTGCCAGCTCACCGGGGACAGGGGTCTCGGAGCAGTACTTC,CASSPGTGVSEQYF
TRBD1,TRBV10-3,NA,TRBJ1-4,TGTGCCATCAGTGAGTCCTTAGGACAGGTCGGGAATGAAAAACTGTTTTTT,CAISESLGQVGNEKLFF
NA,TRBV9,NA,TRBJ2-7,TGTGCCAGCAGCGGAGGGTCCCCCTCGAATGAGCAGTACTTC,CASSGGSPSNEQYF
TRBD2,TRBV28,NA,TRBJ2-2,TGTGCCAGCAGTTTAGTACTAGCGGGAGGACCCGGGGAGCTGTTTTTT,CASSLVLAGGPGELFF
NA,TRBV7-9,NA,TRBJ2-1,TGTGCCAGCAGCTTACTCCCAAGCGGGCCCACCTCCTACAATGAGCAGTTCTTC,CASSLLPSGPTSYNEQFF
NA,TRBV19,once,TRBJ2-5,TGTGCCAGTAGTATGGGCAACCAAGAGACCCAGTACTTC,CASSMGNQETQYF
TRBD1,TRBV20-1,NA,TRBJ2-7,TGCAGTGCTAGTCCCTCGGGGGACAGGGGACGGTACTTC,CSASPSGDRGRYF
NA,TRBV24-1,NA,TRBJ2-5,TGTGCCACCAGTGGGACTTGGGAGGAGACCCAGTACTTC,CATSGTWEETQYF
NA,TRBV7-9,NA,TRBJ2-3,TGTGCCAGCAGCGGGTGGAGGACGGGCACAGATACGCAGTATTTT,CASSGWRTGTDTQYF
TRBD1,TRBV29-1,once,TRBJ1-2,TGCAGCGTCCTTGGACAGGGGGTATATGGCTACACCTTC,CSVLGQGVYGYTF
NA,TRBV7-9,few,TRBJ1-1,TGTGCCAGCAGCTTACAACTCATACCCAACACTGAAGCTTTCTTT,CASSLQLIPNTEAFF
TRBD1,TRBV5-1,NA,TRBJ2-3,TGCGCCAGCAGCCTCAGACAGGGCCCAGATACGCAGTATTTT,CASSLRQGPDTQYF
TRBD2,TRBV7-3,NA,TRBJ2-3,TGTGCCAGCAGCCCTACCCGCGGGGAGGGCCTAGAAGATACGCAGTATTTT,CASSPTRGEGLEDTQYF
TRBD2,TRBV14,NA,TRBJ2-7,TGTGCCAGCAGCCAACTGCGGGAGACCTACGAGCAGTACTTC,CASSQLRETYEQYF
NA,TRBV9,NA,TRBJ2-7,TGTGCCAGCAGCGAGGAGCCGACAGGAAACTACGAGCAGTACTTC,CASSEEPTGNYEQYF
TRBD2,TRBV28,NA,TRBJ2-1,TGTGCCAGCAGTTTATTTGGGACTAGCTCCTACAATGAGCAGTTCTTC,CASSLFGTSSYNEQFF
NA,TRBV28,NA,TRBJ2-1,TGTGCCAGCAAGGATGGAGGGGGCGCCTCCTACAATGAGCAGTTCTTC,CASKDGGGASYNEQFF
NA,TRBV10-3,NA,TRBJ1-2,TGTGCCATCAGTGAGTCTTGGCAGGGCTACACCTTC,CAISESWQGYTF
NA,TRBV4-1,NA,TRBJ2-5,TGCGCCAGCAGCCAAGTAGGAGTTCAAGAGACCCAGTACTTC,CASSQVGVQETQYF
TRBD1,TRBV6-5,NA,TRBJ2-7,TGTGCCAGCAGGCGGGACAGGAACTACGAGCAGTACTTC,CASRRDRNYEQYF
TRBD2,TRBV27,NA,TRBJ2-1,TGTGCCAGCAATCCCGCGGGAGGCTCCTACAATGAGCAGTTCTTC,CASNPAGGSYNEQFF
NA,TRBV6-5,NA,TRBJ1-2,TGTGCCAGCAGGAGGAATGGTAACGCTAACTATGGCTACACCTTC,CASRRNGNANYGYTF
NA,TRBV10-1,NA,TRBJ2-2,TGCGCCAGCATCGCTCCAGTCACCGGGGAGCTGTTTTTT,CASIAPVTGELFF
TRBD1,TRBV12-3/TRBV12-4,NA,TRBJ1-2,TGTGCCAGCTACTGGGGACAGGGGACCGGCTACACCTTC,CASYWGQGTGYTF
NA,TRBV7-2,NA,TRBJ1-6,TGTGCCAGCAGCAAGCGGTGGACAGCCAGCTCCTATAATTCACCCCTCCACTTT,CASSKRWTASSYNSPLHF
NA,TRBV4-3,NA,TRBJ2-7,TGCGCCAGCAGCCAGCAGGGGGGAATCCCCTACGAGCAGTACTTC,CASSQQGGIPYEQYF
TRBD2,TRBV5-6,few,TRBJ2-7,TGTGCCAGCAGCTCCCAAGTAGCGGGAGGGCCCTCCTACGAGCAGTACTTC,CASSSQVAGGPSYEQYF
NA,TRBV15,NA,TRBJ1-3,TGTGCCACCAGCAGAGATCCGGGCAGGCCCAGGGGTGGAAACACCATATATTTT,CATSRDPGRPRGGNTIYF
TRBD2,TRBV5-1,NA,TRBJ2-1,TGCGCCAGCAGACCGGAGACTAGCGACTACAATGAGCAGTTCTTC,CASRPETSDYNEQFF
NA,TRBV7-2,NA,TRBJ2-5,TGTGCCAGCAGCTTTCGACTGACTCAAGAGACCCAGTACTTC,CASSFRLTQETQYF
TRBD2,TRBV5-4,once,TRBJ2-5,TGTGCCAGCAGGCGCCTAGCGGCCCAAGAGACCCAGTACTTC,CASRRLAAQETQYF
NA,TRBV1,NA,TRBJ1-4,TGCACCAGCAGCCAAGATCAGGATGAAAAACTGTTTTTT,CTSSQDQDEKLFF
NA,TRBV30,NA,TRBJ2-1,TGTGCCTGGAGGGACAGAGGCTACAATGAGCAGTTCTTC,CAWRDRGYNEQFF
NA,TRBV6-4,NA,TRBJ2-3,TGTGCCAGCAGTCAAGGGGCCTGGGGAGATACGCAGTATTTT,CASSQGAWGDTQYF
TRBD2,TRBV15,NA,TRBJ2-7,TGTGCCACCAGCCTCGGGGGGGCGGCAGCCGAGCAGTACTTC,CATSLGGAAAEQYF
NA,TRBV7-8,NA,TRBJ2-3,TGTGCCAGCAGGGCCAACAGGGTGTCCACAGATACGCAGTATTTT,CASRANRVSTDTQYF
TRBD1,TRBV19,NA,TRBJ1-5,TGTGCCAGTAGTTGGGGGCAGGGGGCTACTCAGCCCCAGCATTTT,CASSWGQGATQPQHF
TRBD1,TRBV24-1,NA,TRBJ2-1,TGTGCCACCTCCGGGACAGGGGGCCTGAATGAGCAGTTCTTC,CATSGTGGLNEQFF
NA,TRBV5-5,NA,TRBJ2-5,TGTGCCAGCAGCTCGCGCGGGGTAAATGGGGTTGAGACCCAGTACTTC,CASSSRGVNGVETQYF
TRBD2,TRBV29-1,NA,TRBJ2-5,TGCAGCGCGGATCCTAGCGGGACGGAGACCCAGTACTTC,CSADPSGTETQYF
TRBD2,TRBV29-1,NA,TRBJ2-3,TGCAGCGTTGCGACTAGCGGCTACACAGATACGCAGTATTTT,CSVATSGYTDTQYF